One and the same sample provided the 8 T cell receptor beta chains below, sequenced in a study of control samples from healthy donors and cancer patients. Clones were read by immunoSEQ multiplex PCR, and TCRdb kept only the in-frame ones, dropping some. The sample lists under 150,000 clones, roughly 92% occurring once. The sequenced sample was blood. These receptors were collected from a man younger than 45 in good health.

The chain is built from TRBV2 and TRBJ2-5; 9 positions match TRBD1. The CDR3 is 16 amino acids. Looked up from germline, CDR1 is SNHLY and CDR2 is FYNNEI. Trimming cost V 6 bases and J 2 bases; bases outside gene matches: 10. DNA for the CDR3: TGTGCCAGCAGCGAGAACCGGGACAGGGCGCAAGAGACCCAGTACTTC. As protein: CASSENRDRAQETQYF.

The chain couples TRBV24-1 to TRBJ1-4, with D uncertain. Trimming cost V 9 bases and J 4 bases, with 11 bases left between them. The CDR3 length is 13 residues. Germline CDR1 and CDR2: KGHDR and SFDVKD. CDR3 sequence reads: CATGGGSNEKLFF. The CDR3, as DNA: TGTGCCACCGGAGGAGGTAGTAATGAAAAACTGTTTTTT.

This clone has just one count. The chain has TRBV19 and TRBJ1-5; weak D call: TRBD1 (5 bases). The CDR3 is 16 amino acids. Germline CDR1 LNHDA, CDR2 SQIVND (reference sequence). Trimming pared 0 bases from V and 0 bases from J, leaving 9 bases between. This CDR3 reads CASSIERGLSNQPQHF. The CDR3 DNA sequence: TGTGCCAGTAGTATAGAAAGGGGCCTTAGCAATCAGCCCCAGCATTTT. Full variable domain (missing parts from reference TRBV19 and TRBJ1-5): DGGITQSPKYLFRKEGQNVTLSCEQNLNHDAMYWYRQDPGQGLRLIYYSQIVNDFQKGDIAEGYSVSREKKESFPLTVTSAQKNPTAFYLCASSIERGLSNQPQHFGDGTRLSIL.

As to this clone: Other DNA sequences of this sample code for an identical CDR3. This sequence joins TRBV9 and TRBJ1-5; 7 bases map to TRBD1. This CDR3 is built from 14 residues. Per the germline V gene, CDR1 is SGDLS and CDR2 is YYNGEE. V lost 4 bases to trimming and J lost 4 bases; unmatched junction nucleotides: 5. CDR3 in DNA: TGTGCCAGCAGCCCCGCAGGGGGGAATCAGCCCCAGCATTTT. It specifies CASSPAGGNQPQHF.

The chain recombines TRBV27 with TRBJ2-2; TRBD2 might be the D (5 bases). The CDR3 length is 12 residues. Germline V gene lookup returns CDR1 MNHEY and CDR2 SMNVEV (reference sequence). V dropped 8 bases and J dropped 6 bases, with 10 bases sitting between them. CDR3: CASRAVAGELFF. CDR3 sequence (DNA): TGTGCCAGCCGAGCGGTCGCCGGGGAGCTGTTTTTT.

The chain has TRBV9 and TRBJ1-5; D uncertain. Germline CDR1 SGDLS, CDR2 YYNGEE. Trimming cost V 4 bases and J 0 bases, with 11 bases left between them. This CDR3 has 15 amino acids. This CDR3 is CASSTTPFSNQPQHF. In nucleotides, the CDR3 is TGTGCCAGCAGCACCACACCCTTTAGCAATCAGCCCCAGCATTTT.

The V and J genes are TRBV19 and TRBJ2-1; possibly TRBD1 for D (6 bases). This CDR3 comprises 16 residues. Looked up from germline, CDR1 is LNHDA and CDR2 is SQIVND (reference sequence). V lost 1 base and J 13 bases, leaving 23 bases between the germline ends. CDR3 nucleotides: TGTGCCAGTAGTATAGTACAGCAGGGCAGGGGTAGAGATCAGTTCTTC. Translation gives CASSIVQQGRGRDQFF.

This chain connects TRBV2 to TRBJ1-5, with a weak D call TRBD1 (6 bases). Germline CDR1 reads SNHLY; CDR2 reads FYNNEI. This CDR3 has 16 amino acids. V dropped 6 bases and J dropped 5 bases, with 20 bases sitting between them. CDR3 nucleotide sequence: TGTGCCAGCAGAGCAAACGACAGGTGGCCCGATCAGCCCCAGCATTTT. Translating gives CASRANDRWPDQPQHF.